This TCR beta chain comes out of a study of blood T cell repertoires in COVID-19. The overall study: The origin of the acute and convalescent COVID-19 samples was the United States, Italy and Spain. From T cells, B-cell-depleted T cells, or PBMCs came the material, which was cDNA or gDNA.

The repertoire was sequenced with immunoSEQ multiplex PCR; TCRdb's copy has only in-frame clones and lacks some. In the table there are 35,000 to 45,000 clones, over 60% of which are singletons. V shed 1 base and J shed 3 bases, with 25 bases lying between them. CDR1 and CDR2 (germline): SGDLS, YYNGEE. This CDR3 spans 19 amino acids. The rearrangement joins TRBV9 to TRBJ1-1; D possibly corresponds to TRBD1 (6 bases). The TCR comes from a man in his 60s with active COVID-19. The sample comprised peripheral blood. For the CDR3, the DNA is TGTGCCAGCAGCGTAAGCTCCCGGGGGGCTGGAGGAGAAGACACTGAAGCTTTCTTT. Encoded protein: CASSVSSRGAGGEDTEAFF.